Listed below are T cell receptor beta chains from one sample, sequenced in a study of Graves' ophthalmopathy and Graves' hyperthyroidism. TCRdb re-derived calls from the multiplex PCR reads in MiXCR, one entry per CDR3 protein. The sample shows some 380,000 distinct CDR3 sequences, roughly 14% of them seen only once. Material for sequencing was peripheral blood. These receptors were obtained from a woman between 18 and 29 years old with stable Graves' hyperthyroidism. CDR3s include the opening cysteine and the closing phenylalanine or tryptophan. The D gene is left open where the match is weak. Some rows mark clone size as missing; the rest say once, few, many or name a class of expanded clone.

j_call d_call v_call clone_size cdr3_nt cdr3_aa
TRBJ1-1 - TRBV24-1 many TGTGCCACCAGGCCAGCCGAGAACACTGAAGCTTTCTTT CATRPAENTEAFF
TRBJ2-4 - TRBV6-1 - TGTGCCAGCGTACGGGAAATAGCCAAAAACATTCAGTACTTC CASVREIAKNIQYF
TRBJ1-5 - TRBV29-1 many TGCAGCGTGGGTCCACCGGGGGAGTTCCCTTATAGCAATCAGCCCCAGCATTTT CSVGPPGEFPYSNQPQHF
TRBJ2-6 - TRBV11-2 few TGTGCCAGCAGCTTAGTGAGGGGCACCTCCTCTGGGGCCAACGTCCTGACTTTC CASSLVRGTSSGANVLTF
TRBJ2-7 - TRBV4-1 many TGCGCCAGCAGCCAAGCTATAGACGGCTACGAGCAGTACTTC CASSQAIDGYEQYF
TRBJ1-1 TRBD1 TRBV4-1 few TGCGCCAGCAGCCCGCCCGCCACAGGGGGCTGGGGCACTGAAGCTTTCTTT CASSPPATGGWGTEAFF
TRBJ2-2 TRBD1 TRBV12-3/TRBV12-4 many TGTGCCAGCAGTCCGCTGGACAGGTACACCGGGGAGCTGTTTTTT CASSPLDRYTGELFF
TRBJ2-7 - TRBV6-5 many TGTGCCAGCAGTTACCAGGGCGAGCAGTACTTC CASSYQGEQYF
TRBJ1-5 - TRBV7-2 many TGTGCCAGCAGCTTAGCTGGCGATCTGAGCAATCAGCCCCAGCATTTT CASSLAGDLSNQPQHF
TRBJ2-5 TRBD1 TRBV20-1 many TGCAGTGCTTCCGGGACAGGGCACCAAGAGACCCAGTACTTC CSASGTGHQETQYF
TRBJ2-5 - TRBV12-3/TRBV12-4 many TGTGCCAGCAGGGTGAATCAAGAGACCCAGTACTTC CASRVNQETQYF
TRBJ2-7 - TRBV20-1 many TGCAGTGCTAGAGGGCGGCATCAGTACTTC CSARGRHQYF
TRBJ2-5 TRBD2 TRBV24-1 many TGTGCCACCAGTGGTTCTTCTAGCGGGGGGCAAGAGACCCAGTACTTC CATSGSSSGGQETQYF
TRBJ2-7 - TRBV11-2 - TGTGCCAGCAGCTTAAGTAGCAGGGTGGAGCAGCAGTACTTC CASSLSSRVEQQYF
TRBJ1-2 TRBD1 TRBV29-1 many TGCAGCGTTGAAGATCGAAGGGACAGGAAGCTAAACTATGGCTACACCTTC CSVEDRRDRKLNYGYTF
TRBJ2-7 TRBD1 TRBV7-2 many TGTGCCAGCAGCTTAGACAGGGGGTCGTACGAGCAGTACTTC CASSLDRGSYEQYF
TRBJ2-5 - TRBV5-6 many TGTGCCAGCAGCTACTGGGGCGGCCGAGAGACCCAGTACTTC CASSYWGGRETQYF
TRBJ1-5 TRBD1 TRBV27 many TGTGCCAGCAGTCCCTGGACAGGGGGAAGCAATCAGCCCCAGCATTTT CASSPWTGGSNQPQHF
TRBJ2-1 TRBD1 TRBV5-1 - TGCGCCAGCAGCTTGGAGGGGGCGGGTAGAAATGAGCAGTTCTTC CASSLEGAGRNEQFF
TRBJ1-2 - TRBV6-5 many TGTGCCAGCAGTTCCCGGGACTTAGACTATGGCTACACCTTC CASSSRDLDYGYTF
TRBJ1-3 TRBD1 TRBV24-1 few TGTGCCACCAGTGATCCGGGACAGGGGGCTGGAAACACCATATATTTT CATSDPGQGAGNTIYF
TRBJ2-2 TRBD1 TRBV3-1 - TGTGCCAGCAGCACAACAGGGGTTCCCGGGGAGCTGTTTTTT CASSTTGVPGELFF
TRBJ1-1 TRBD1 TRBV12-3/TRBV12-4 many TGTGCCAGCTTTAGGACAGGCATGAACACTGAAGCTTTCTTT CASFRTGMNTEAFF
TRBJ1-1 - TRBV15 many TGTGCCACCAGCAGAGATCGTGACAGTGAAGCTTTCTTT CATSRDRDSEAFF
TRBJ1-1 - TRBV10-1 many TGCGCCAGCAGTGAGTCGATGGGTAGCGGGAACACTGAAGCTTTCTTT CASSESMGSGNTEAFF
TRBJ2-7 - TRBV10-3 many TGTGCCATCACCATGGACAGCTCCTACGAGCAGTACTTC CAITMDSSYEQYF
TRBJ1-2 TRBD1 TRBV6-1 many TGTGCCAGCAGCCCGGACAGGCTCTATGGCTACACCTTC CASSPDRLYGYTF
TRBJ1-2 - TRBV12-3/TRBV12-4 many TGTGCCAGCAGTTTTCCGGGGGGAGGCTACACCTTC CASSFPGGGYTF
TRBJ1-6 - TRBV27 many TGTGCCAGCAGTACCCTCACGCCCTCACTCGCTAGGTCACCCCTCCACTTT CASSTLTPSLARSPLHF
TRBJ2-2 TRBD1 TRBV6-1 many TGTGCCAGCAGCCCGACAGGGGCCGGGGAGCTGTTTTTT CASSPTGAGELFF
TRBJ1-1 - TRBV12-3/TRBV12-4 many TGTGCCAGCAGTTTCCTCAGCGGCACTGAAGCTTTCTTT CASSFLSGTEAFF
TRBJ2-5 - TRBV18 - TGTGCCAGCTCACCATTGTCCGGGGTCAAAGAGACCCAGTACTTC CASSPLSGVKETQYF
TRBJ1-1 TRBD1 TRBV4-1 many TGCGCCAGCAGCCAGGCCCCAAGGACAGGGAGAAACTCTGAAGCTTTCTTT CASSQAPRTGRNSEAFF
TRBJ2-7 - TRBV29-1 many TGCAGCGTTGACGGGGGAATGTACGAGCAGTACTTC CSVDGGMYEQYF
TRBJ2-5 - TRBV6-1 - TGTGCCAGCAGTAAAGACGGGACCCTGGAGACCCAGTACTTC CASSKDGTLETQYF
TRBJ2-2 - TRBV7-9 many TGTGCCAGCAACAGGAGGGAGTCGCTCACCGGGGAGCTGTTTTTT CASNRRESLTGELFF
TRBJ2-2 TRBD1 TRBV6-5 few TGTGCCAGCAGTTACCTCACGACAGGGGCACCCGGGGAGCTGTTTTTT CASSYLTTGAPGELFF
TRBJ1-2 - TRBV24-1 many TGTGCCACCAGTGATTCCCTCGACGGGTCCTATGGCTACACCTTC CATSDSLDGSYGYTF
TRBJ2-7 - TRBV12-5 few TGTGCTAGTGGCCCAAGGACATACTCCTACGAGCAGTACTTC CASGPRTYSYEQYF
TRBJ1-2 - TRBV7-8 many TGTGCCAGCAGCTTAGGGGCCTTAGGTGGCTACACCTTC CASSLGALGGYTF
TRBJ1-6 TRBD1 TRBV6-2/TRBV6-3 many TGTGCCAGCATAACAGGGGCTGCTGATTCACCCCTCCACTTT CASITGAADSPLHF
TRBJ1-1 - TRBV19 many TGTGCCAGTAGTATAAGACCCGGACGGGCCATGAACACTGAAGCTTTCTTT CASSIRPGRAMNTEAFF
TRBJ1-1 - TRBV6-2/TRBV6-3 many TGTGCCAGCAGTTACGGTCTGAGCAGGGGATACACTGAAGCTTTCTTT CASSYGLSRGYTEAFF
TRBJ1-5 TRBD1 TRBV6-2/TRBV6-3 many TGTGCCAGCAGAACTCCCGGGACAGGGACCAATCAGCCCCAGCATTTT CASRTPGTGTNQPQHF
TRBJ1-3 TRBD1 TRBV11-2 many TGTGCCAGCAGCTCGGACACCCACAGGGGGCTAACGAACACCATATATTTT CASSSDTHRGLTNTIYF